The next 19 T cell receptor beta chains were all read from a single sample in a study of Ad26.COV2.S vaccination and SARS-CoV-2 variants. The repertoire was sequenced with immunoSEQ multiplex PCR; TCRdb's copy has only in-frame clones and lacks some. The repertoire has some 520,000 clones, about 83% of them found once; the top ten carry more than 10%. Treatment here: some 19 received Ad26.COV2.S at low or high dose, single or two shots; several received placebo; per-sample allocation not given. Sampling took place 63 days after the first vaccine or placebo injection. This sample comprised peripheral blood, obtained in a trial of Ad26.COV2.S vaccine versus placebo. Receptors originate from a person between 18 and 59 years old who received the Ad26.COV2.S COVID-19 vaccine or a placebo.

The V gene is TRBV9, the J gene TRBJ1-1; D uncertain. The germline V and J ends were trimmed by 4 bases and 4 bases, with 8 bases remaining between them. Germline CDR1 SGDLS, CDR2 YYNGEE. This CDR3 spans 12 amino acids. The CDR3 sequence is CASSPLGTEAFF. Written as DNA, the CDR3 is TGTGCCAGCAGCCCCCTGGGCACTGAAGCTTTCTTT.

V gene TRBV3-1 (or the pseudogene TRBV3-2) combines with J gene TRBJ1-6; D is possibly TRBD1 (5 bases). Per the germline V gene, CDR1 is LGHDT and CDR2 is YNNKEL (reference sequence). V was pared by 1 base and J by 10 bases, with 14 bases between. This CDR3 contains 15 residues. The CDR3 bases are TGTGCCAGCAGCCAAGGACAGTTGACGAGGTCACCCCTCCACTTT. It is translated as CASSQGQLTRSPLHF.

In regard to this clone: A read error may produce the germline difference seen at one junction end. J is TRBJ2-7 and V is TRBV7-9; 7 nucleotides agree with TRBD2. Germline V CDR1 and CDR2: SEHNR, FQNEAQ (reference sequence). This CDR3 contains 14 residues. The CDR3 coding sequence is TGTGCCAGCAGCTTAAGACTAGCCTCCCACGAGCAGTACTTC. As protein: CASSLRLASHEQYF. Based on the CDR3 plus reference TRBV7-9 and TRBJ2-7, the full variable domain is DTGVSQNPRHKITKRGQNVTFRCDPISEHNRLYWYRQTLGQGPEFLTYFQNEAQLEKSRLLSDRFSAERPKGSFSTLEIQRTEQGDSAMYLCASSLRLASHEQYFGPGTRLTVT.

This chain connects TRBV7-2 to TRBJ1-3; possibly TRBD1 for D (6 bases). The CDR3 loop spans 15 amino acids. Looked up from germline, CDR1 is SGHTA and CDR2 is FQGNSA. V gave up 1 base and J gave up 2 bases, with 9 bases separating them. The CDR3 coding sequence is TGTGCCAGCAGCTTAGTGCCAGGGGCTGGAAACACCATATATTTT. Translated: CASSLVPGAGNTIYF. Full variable domain (remainder filled in from reference TRBV7-2 and TRBJ1-3): GAGVSQSPSNKVTEKGKDVELRCDPISGHTALYWYRQSLGQGLEFLIYFQGNSAPDKSGLPSDRFSAERTGGSVSTLTIQRTQQEDSAVYLCASSLVPGAGNTIYFGEGSWLTVV.

The chain links TRBV28 to TRBJ1-5, with 7 bases fitting TRBD1. J was trimmed by 2 bases and V by 5 bases; bases with no gene match: 6. CDR1 is MDHEN and CDR2 is SYDVKM in the germline V gene. This CDR3 spans 15 amino acids. The CDR3 coding sequence is TGTGCCAGCAGTCCGGGACAGTCCCGCAATCAGCCCCAGCATTTT. This encodes CASSPGQSRNQPQHF.

The rearrangement uses TRBV19 and TRBJ1-1; possibly TRBD1 for D (5 bases). The CDR3 contains 14 residues. V was cut by 6 bases and J by 4 bases, with 15 bases left in between. Germline V lookup: CDR1 LNHDA, CDR2 SQIVND (reference sequence). CDR3 sequence reads: CASRKEGIGTEAFF. DNA for the CDR3: TGTGCCAGTAGAAAGGAGGGGATCGGCACTGAAGCTTTCTTT.

This chain links TRBV7-2 with TRBJ2-7; 7 bases align to TRBD1. This CDR3 is built from 15 residues. CDR1 and CDR2 (germline): SGHTA, FQGNSA. V was pared by 4 bases and J by 2 bases, with 8 bases of the junction left unmatched. For the CDR3, the DNA is TGTGCCAGCAGCTCGCCCTGGACAGGTACCTACGAGCAGTACTTC. Translated: CASSSPWTGTYEQYF.

The CDR3 spells CASSRSDGGGETQYF. CDR3 nucleotide sequence: TGTGCCAGCAGTCGGAGCGATGGGGGCGGAGAGACCCAGTACTTC. The rearrangement uses TRBV28 and TRBJ2-5; tentatively, D is TRBD1 (6 bases). The CDR3 has 15 residues. Germline CDR1 reads MDHEN; CDR2 reads SYDVKM. The V and J ends lost 5 bases and 4 bases respectively, with 17 bases between them.

The chain has TRBV5-1 and TRBJ1-5; D is ambiguous. The CDR3 length is 15 residues. Germline V gene sequence: CDR1 SGHRS, CDR2 YFSETQ. Trimming removed 0 bases from V and 3 bases from J, with 10 bases in between. The CDR3 here is CASSLEGQPNQPQHF. In DNA, the CDR3 is TGCGCCAGCAGCTTGGAAGGCCAGCCCAATCAGCCCCAGCATTTT.

This clone has only a few counts. The CDR3 DNA follows: TGCGCCAGCAGGCTCGTCCCTTTGGCCCCAAACTACGAGCAGTACTTC. The encoded protein is CASRLVPLAPNYEQYF. J is TRBJ2-7 and V is TRBV5-1; no definite D call. Trimming left V 5 bases short and J 3 bases short, with 21 bases between. Germline assignment: CDR1 SGHRS and CDR2 YFSETQ. The CDR3 has 16 amino acids. Variable domain in full (rest from reference TRBV5-1 and TRBJ2-7): KAGVTQTPRYLIKTRGQQVTLSCSPISGHRSVSWYQQTPGQGLQFLFEYFSETQRNKGNFPGRFSGRQFSNSRSEMNVSTLELGDSALYLCASRLVPLAPNYEQYFGPGTRLTVT.

The chain couples TRBV19 to TRBJ1-4; D is undetermined. The germline gives CDR1 LNHDA, CDR2 SQIVND (reference sequence). The CDR3 consists of 14 residues. V was pared by 7 bases and J by 4 bases, with 13 bases between. The CDR3 DNA is TGTGCCAGTAAGCCGAGGACTAATAATGAAAAACTGTTTTTT. It encodes CASKPRTNNEKLFF. Variable domain in full (rest from reference TRBV19 and TRBJ1-4): DGGITQSPKYLFRKEGQNVTLSCEQNLNHDAMYWYRQDPGQGLRLIYYSQIVNDFQKGDIAEGYSVSREKKESFPLTVTSAQKNPTAFYLCASKPRTNNEKLFFGSGTQLSVL.

This clone was seen once. The chain employs TRBV27 and TRBJ1-1, with TRBD1 matching 10 bases. Germline V gene lookup returns CDR1 MNHEY and CDR2 SMNVEV (reference sequence). V was pared by 4 bases and J by 10 bases, with 18 bases of the junction left unmatched. This CDR3 comprises 17 residues. CDR3 in amino acids: CASSSISDRGWSGGAFF. For the CDR3, the DNA is TGTGCCAGCAGTTCGATCTCGGACAGGGGGTGGTCCGGCGGAGCTTTCTTT.

This chain links TRBV27 with TRBJ1-2; TRBD1 is a possible D gene (5 bases). V lost 5 bases and J lost 1, with 8 bases in between. Per germline, CDR1 MNHEY and CDR2 SMNVEV (reference sequence). The CDR3 covers 13 residues. The CDR3 coding sequence is TGTGCCAGCAGTCGGGACGGTAACTATGGCTACACCTTC. This sequence encodes CASSRDGNYGYTF.

The chain joins TRBV7-8 to TRBJ2-7, with 8 bases fitting TRBD1. V shed 5 bases and J 4 bases; nucleotides not matched to a gene: 10. Per the germline V gene, CDR1 is SGHVS and CDR2 is FQNEAQ. CDR3 length equals 15 residues. CDR3 sequence: CASSPRTGRRYEQYF. The CDR3 DNA is TGTGCCAGCAGCCCCAGGACAGGGCGTAGGTACGAGCAGTACTTC.

The chain links TRBV24-1 to TRBJ2-6, with D unclear. Trimming removed 3 bases from V and 2 bases from J, with 19 bases in between. CDR1 and CDR2 from the germline V gene are KGHDR and SFDVKD. The CDR3 is 19 residues long. The CDR3, as DNA: TGTGCCACCAGTGATCATAGCCCATCGTCGTTAGCTGGGGCCAACGTCCTGACTTTC. Protein product: CATSDHSPSSLAGANVLTF.

The chain carries TRBV28 and TRBJ2-2; a weak D match, TRBD2 (6 bases). The CDR3 is 15 amino acids. Trimming cost V 2 bases and J 8 bases, with 15 bases left between them. The germline gives CDR1 MDHEN, CDR2 SYDVKM. The chain's CDR3 is CASSLPGLQPGELFF. The CDR3 nucleotides read TGTGCCAGCAGTTTACCGGGACTCCAACCAGGGGAGCTGTTTTTT.

J is TRBJ2-1 and V is TRBV11-3, with D possibly matching TRBD2 (6 bases). CDR3 length: 14 amino acids. V was clipped by 1 base and J by 5 bases, with 9 bases between them. CDR1 and CDR2 from the germline V gene are SGHNT and YENEEA. CDR3 loop: CASSLGRGNNEQFF. CDR3 DNA: TGTGCCAGCAGCTTAGGCCGGGGGAACAATGAGCAGTTCTTC.

The chain recombines TRBV5-4 with TRBJ2-5, with D unclear. V lost 1 base, J lost 1 base, and 5 bases lay in between. Per the germline V gene, CDR1 is SGHNT and CDR2 is YYREEE (reference sequence). This CDR3 is built from 13 residues. The chain's CDR3 is CASSLSVQETQYF. The CDR3 region has the DNA TGTGCCAGCAGCTTGTCGGTCCAAGAGACCCAGTACTTC.

V and J are TRBV7-3 and TRBJ2-1; 7 positions agree with TRBD2. CDR3 size: 15 residues. J lost 2 bases, V lost 1 base, and 2 bases had no gene match. Germline V gives CDR1 SGHTA, CDR2 FQGTGA. CDR3 in DNA: TGTGCCAGCAGCTTAAGTGGGAGGGCCTACAATGAGCAGTTCTTC. Protein sequence: CASSLSGRAYNEQFF.